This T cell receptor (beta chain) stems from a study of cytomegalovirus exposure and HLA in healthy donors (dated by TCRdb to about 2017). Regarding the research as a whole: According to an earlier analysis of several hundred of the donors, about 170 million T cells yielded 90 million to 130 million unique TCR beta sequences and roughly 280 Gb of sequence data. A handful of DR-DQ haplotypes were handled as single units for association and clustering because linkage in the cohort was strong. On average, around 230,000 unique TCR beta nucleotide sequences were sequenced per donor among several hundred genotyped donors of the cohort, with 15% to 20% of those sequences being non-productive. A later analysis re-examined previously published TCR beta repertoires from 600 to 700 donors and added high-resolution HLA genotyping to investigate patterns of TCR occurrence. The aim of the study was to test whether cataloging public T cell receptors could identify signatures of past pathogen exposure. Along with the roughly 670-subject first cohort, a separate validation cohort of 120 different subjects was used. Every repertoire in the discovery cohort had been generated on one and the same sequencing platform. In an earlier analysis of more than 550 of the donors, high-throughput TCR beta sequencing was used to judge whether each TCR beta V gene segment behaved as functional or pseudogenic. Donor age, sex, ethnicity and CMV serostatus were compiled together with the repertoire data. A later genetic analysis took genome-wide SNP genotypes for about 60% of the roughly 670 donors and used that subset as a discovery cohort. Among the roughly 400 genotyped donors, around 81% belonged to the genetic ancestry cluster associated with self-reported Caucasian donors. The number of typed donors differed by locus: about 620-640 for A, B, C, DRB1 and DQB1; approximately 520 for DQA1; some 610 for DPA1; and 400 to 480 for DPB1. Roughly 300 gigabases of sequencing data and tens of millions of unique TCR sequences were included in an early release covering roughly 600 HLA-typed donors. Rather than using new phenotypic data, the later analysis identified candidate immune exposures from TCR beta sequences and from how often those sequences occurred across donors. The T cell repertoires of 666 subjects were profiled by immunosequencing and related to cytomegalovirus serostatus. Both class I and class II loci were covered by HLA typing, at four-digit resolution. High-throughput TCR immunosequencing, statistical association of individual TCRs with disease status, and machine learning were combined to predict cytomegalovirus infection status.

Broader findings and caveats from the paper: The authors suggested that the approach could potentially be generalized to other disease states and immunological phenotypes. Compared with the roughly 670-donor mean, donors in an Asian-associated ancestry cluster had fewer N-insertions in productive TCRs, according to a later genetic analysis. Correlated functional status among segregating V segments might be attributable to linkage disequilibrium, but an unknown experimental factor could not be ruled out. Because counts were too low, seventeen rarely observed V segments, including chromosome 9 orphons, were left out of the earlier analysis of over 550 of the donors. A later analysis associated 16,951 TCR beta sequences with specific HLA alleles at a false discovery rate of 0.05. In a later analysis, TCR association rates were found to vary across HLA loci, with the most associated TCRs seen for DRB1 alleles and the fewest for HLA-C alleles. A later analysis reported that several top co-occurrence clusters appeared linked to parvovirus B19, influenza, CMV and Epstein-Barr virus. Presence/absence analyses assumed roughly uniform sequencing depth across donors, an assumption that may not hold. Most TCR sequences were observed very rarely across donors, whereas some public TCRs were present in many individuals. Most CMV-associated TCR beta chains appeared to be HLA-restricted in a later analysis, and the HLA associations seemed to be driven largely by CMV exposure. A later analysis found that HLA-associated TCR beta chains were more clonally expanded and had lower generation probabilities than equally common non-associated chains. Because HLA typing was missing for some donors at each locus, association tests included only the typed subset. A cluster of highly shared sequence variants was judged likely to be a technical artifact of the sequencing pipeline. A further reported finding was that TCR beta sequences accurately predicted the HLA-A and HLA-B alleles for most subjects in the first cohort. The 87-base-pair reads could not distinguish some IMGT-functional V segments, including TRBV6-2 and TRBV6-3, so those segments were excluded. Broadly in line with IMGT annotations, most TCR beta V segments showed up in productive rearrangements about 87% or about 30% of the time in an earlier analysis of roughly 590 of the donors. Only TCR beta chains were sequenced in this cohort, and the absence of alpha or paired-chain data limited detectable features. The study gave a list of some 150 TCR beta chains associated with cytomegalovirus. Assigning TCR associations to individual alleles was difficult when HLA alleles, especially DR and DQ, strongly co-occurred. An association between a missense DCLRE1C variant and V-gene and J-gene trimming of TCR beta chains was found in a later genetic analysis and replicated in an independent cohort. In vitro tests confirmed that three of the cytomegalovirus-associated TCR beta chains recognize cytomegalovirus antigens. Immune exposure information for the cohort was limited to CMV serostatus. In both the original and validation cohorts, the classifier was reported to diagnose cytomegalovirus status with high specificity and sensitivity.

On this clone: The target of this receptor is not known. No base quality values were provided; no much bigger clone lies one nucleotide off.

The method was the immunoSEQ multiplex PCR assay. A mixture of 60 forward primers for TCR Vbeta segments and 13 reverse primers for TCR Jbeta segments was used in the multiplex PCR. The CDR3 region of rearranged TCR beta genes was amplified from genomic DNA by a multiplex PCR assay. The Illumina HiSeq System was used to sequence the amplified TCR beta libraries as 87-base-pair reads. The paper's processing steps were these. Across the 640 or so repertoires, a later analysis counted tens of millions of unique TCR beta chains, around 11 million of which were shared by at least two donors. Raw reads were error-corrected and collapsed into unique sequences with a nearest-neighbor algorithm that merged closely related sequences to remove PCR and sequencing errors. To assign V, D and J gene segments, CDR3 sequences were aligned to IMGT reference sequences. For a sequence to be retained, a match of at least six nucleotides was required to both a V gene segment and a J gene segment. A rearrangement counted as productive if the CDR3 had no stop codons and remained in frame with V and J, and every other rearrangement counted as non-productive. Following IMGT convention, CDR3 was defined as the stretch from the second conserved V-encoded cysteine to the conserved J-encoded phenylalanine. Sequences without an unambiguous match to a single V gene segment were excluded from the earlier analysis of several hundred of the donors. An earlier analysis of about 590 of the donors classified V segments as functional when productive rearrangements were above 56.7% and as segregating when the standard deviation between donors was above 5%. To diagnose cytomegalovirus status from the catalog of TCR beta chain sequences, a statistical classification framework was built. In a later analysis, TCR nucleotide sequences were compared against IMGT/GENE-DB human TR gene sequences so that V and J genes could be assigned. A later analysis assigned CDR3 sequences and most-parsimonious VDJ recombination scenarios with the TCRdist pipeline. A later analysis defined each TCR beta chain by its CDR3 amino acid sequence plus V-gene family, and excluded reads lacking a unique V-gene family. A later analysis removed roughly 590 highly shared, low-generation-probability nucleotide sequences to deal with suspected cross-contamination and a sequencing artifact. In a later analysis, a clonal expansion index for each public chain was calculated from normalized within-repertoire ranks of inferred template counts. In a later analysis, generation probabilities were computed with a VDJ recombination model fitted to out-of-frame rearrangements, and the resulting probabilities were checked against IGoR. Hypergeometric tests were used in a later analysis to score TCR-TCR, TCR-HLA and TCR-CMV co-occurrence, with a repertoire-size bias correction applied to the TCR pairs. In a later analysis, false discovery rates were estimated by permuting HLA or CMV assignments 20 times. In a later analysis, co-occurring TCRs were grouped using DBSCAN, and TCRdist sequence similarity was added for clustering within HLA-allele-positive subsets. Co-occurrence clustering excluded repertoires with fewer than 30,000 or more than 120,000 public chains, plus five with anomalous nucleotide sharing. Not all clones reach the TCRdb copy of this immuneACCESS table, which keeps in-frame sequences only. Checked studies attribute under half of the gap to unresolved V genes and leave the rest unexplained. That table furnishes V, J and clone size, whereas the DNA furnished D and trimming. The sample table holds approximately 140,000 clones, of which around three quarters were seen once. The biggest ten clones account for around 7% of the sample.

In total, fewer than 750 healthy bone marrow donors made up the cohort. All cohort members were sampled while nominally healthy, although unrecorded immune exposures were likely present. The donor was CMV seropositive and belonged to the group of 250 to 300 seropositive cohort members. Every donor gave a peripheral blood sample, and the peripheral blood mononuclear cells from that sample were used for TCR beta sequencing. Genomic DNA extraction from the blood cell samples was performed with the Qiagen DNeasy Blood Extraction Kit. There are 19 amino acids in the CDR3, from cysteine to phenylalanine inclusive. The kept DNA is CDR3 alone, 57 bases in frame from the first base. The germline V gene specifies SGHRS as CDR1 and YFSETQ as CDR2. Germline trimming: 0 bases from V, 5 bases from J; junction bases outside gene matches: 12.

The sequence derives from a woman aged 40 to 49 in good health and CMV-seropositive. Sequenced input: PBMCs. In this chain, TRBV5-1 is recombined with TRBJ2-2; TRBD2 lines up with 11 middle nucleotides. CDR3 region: CASSLGGLAETAGTGELFF. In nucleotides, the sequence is TGCGCCAGCAGCTTGGGGGGACTAGCGGAGACAGCGGGGACCGGGGAGCTGTTTTTT.